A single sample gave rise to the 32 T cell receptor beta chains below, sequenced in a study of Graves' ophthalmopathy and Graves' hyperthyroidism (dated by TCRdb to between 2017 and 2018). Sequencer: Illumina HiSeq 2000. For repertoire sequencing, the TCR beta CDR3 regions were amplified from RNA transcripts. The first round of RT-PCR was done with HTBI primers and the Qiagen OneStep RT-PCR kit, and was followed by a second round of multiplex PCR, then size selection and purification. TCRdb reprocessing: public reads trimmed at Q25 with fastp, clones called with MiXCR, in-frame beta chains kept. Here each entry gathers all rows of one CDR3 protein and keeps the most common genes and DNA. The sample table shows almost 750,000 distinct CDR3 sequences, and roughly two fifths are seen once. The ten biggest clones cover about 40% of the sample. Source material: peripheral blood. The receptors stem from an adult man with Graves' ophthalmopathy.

The CDR3 region is CASSHRSSEQYF. CDR3 DNA sequence: TGTGCCAGCAGCCACCGATCTAGCGAGCAGTACTTC. The gene calls are TRBV14 and TRBJ2-7, with D unclear. CDR3 length equals 12 residues. V was cut by 3 bases and J by 6 bases, with 9 bases left in between. The germline CDR1 and CDR2 sequences are SGHDN and FVKESK.

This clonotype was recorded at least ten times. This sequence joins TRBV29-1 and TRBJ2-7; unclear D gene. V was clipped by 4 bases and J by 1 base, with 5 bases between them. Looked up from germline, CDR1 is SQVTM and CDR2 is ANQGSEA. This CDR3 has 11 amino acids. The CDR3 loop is CSVASSYEQYF. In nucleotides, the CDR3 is TGCAGCGTTGCCAGTTCCTACGAGCAGTACTTC.

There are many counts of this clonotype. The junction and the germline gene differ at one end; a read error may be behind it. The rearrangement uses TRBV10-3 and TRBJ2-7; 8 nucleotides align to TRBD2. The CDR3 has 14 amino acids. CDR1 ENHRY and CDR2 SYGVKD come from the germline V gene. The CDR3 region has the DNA TGTGCCAGCAGTTACTCGAGCGGGAGCTACGAGCAGTACTTC. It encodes CASSYSSGSYEQYF.

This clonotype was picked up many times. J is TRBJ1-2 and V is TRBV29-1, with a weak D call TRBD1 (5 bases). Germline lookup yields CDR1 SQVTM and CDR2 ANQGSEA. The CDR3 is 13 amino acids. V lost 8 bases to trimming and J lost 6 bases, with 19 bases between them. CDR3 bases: TGCAGCCTAATACCCCTCGGAGGGGATGGCTACACCTTC. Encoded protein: CSLIPLGGDGYTF.

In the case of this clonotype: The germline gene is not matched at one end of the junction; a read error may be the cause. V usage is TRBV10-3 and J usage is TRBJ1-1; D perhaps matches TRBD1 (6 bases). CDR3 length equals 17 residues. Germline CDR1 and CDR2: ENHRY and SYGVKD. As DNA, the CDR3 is TGTGCCAGCAGTTACCCCCTGACAGGCGCCGCGAGAACTGAAGCTTTCTTT. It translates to CASSYPLTGAARTEAFF.

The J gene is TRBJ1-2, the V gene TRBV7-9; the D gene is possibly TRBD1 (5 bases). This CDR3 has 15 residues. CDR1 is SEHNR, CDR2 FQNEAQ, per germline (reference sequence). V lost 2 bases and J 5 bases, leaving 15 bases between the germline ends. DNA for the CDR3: TGTGCCAGCAGCTTAATAGCCGGGGACGTATATGGCTACACCTTC. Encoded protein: CASSLIAGDVYGYTF.

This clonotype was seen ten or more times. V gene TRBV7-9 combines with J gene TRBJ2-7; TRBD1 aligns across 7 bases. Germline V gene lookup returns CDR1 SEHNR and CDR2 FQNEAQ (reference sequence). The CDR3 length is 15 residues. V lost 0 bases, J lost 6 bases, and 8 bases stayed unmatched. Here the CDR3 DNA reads TGTGCCAGCAGCTTAGCCGGTAACAGGGGCGGCGAGCAGTACTTC. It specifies CASSLAGNRGGEQYF.

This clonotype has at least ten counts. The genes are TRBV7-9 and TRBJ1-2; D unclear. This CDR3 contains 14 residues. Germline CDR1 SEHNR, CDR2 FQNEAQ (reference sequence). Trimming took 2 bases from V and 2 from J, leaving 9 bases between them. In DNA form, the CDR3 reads TGTGCCAGCAGCTTATTAGGGCAGAACTATGGCTACACCTTC. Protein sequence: CASSLLGQNYGYTF. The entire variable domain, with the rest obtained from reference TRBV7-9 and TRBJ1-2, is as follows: DTGVSQNPRHKITKRGQNVTFRCDPISEHNRLYWYRQTLGQGPEFLTYFQNEAQLEKSRLLSDRFSAERPKGSFSTLEIQRTEQGDSAMYLCASSLLGQNYGYTFGSGTRLTVV.

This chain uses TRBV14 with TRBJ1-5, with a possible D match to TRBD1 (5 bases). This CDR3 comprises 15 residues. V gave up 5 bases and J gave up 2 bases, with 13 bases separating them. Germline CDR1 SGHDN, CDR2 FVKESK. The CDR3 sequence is CASSASRVGNQPQHF. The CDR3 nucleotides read TGTGCCAGCAGCGCAAGCAGGGTGGGCAATCAGCCCCAGCATTTT.

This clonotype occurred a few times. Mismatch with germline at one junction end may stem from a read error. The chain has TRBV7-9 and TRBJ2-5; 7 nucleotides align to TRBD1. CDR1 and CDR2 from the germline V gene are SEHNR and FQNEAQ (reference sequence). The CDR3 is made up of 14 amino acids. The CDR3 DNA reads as TGTGCCAGCAGCTTGCGACAGGGTCAAGAGACCCAGCACTTC. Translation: CASSLRQGQETQHF.

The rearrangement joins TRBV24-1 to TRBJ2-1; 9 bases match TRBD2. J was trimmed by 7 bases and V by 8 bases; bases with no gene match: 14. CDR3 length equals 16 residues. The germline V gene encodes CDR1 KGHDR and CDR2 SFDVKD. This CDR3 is CATTPSAAGGGNEQFF. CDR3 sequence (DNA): TGTGCCACCACCCCCTCCGCGGCGGGAGGGGGGAATGAGCAGTTCTTC.

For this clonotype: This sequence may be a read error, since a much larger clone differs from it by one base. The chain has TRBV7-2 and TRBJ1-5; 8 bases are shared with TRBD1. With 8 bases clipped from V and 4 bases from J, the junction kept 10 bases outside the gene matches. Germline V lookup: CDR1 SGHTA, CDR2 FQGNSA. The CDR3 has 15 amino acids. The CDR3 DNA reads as TGTGCCAGCGGCCAGACAGGGGAGAGGAATCAGCCCCAGCATTTT. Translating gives CASGQTGERNQPQHF.

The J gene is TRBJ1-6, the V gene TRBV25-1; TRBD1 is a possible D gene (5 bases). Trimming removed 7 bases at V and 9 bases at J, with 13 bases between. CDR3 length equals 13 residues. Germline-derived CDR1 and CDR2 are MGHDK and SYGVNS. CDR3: CASTGGGGSPLHF. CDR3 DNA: TGTGCCAGCACTGGGGGTGGCGGTTCACCCCTCCACTTT.

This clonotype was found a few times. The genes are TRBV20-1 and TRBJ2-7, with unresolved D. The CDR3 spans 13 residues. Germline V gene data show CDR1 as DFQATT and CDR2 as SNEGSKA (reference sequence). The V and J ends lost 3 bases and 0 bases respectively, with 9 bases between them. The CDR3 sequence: CSARARSSYEQYF. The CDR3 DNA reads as TGCAGTGCTAGGGCTCGGAGCTCCTACGAGCAGTACTTC.

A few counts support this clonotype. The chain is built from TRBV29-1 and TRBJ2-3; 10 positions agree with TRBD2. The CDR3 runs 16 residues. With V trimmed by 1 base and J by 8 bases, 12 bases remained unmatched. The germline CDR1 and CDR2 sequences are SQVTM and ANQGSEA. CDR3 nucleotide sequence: TGCAGCGTTGAAGCTAGGACCAGCGGGGGGGAAATTACGCAGTATTTT. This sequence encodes CSVEARTSGGEITQYF.

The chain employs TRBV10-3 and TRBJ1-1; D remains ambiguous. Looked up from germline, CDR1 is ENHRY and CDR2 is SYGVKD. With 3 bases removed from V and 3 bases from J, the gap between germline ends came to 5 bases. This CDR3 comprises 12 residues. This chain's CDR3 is CAISDGDTEAFF. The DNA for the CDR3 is TGTGCCATCAGTGATGGGGACACTGAAGCTTTCTTT.

This chain's CDR3 is CASRKLSGDGYTF. In nucleotides, the CDR3 is TGTGCCAGCAGAAAGCTCTCTGGGGATGGCTACACCTTC. The rearrangement links TRBV2 to TRBJ1-2; D remains unclear. The CDR3 loop spans 13 amino acids. V lost 6 bases, J lost 6 bases, and 14 bases lay in between. Germline CDR1 reads SNHLY; CDR2 reads FYNNEI.

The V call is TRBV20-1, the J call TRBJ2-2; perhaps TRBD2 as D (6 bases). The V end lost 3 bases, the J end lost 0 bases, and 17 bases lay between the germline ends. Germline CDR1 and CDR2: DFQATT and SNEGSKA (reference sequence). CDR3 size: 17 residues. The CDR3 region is CSASRDLAGTNTGELFF. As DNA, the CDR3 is TGCAGTGCTAGTCGGGACTTGGCGGGGACGAACACCGGGGAGCTGTTTTTT.

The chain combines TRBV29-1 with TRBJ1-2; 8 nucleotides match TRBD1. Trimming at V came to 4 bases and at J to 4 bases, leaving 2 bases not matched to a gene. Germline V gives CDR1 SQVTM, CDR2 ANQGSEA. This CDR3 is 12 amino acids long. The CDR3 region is CSVGDRSYGYTF. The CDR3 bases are TGCAGCGTTGGGGACAGGTCCTATGGCTACACCTTC.

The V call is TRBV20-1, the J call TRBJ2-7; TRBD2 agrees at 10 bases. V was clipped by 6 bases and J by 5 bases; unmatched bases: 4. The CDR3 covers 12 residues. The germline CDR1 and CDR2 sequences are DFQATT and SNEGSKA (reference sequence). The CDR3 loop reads CSATGTSDEQYF. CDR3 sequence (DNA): TGCAGTGCAACCGGGACTAGCGACGAGCAGTACTTC.

The CDR3 here is CASRRAGGPEAFF. The CDR3 bases are TGTGCCAGCAGAAGAGCGGGAGGGCCAGAAGCTTTCTTT. This chain uses TRBV28 with TRBJ1-1; unclear D gene. This CDR3 region has 13 residues. V shed 6 bases and J shed 8 bases, with 16 bases lying between them. Germline-derived CDR1 and CDR2 are MDHEN and SYDVKM.

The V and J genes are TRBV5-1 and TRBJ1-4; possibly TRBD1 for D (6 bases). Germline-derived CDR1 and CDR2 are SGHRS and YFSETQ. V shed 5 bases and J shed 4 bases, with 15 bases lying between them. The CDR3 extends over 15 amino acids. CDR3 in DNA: TGCGCCAGCAGTCAGGGGAGAACCTATAATGAAAAACTGTTTTTT. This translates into CASSQGRTYNEKLFF.

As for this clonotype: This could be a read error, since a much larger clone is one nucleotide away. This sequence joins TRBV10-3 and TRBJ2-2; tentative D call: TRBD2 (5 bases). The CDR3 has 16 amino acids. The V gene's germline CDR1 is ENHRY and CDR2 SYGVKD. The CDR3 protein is CAISERLRANTEELFF. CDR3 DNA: TGTGCCATCAGTGAGAGGTTGCGGGCTAACACCGAGGAGCTGTTTTTT.

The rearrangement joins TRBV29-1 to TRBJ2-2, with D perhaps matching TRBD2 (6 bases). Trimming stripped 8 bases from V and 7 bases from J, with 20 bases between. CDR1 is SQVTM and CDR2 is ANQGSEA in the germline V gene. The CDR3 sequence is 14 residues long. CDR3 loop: CSIGTAGKGGELFF. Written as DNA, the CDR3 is TGCAGCATTGGTACAGCGGGTAAGGGCGGGGAGCTGTTTTTT.

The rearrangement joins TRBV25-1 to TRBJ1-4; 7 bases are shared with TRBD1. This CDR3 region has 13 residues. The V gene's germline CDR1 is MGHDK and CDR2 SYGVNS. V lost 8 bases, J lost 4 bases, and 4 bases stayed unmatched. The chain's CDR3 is CASRDSFNEKLFF. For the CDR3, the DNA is TGTGCCAGCCGGGACAGCTTTAATGAAAAACTGTTTTTT.

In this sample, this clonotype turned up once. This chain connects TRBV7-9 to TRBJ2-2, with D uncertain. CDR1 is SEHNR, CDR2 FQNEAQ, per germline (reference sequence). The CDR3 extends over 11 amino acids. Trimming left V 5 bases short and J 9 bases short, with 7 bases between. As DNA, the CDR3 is TGTGCCAGCAGCGTAGGCAGGGAGCTGTTTTTT. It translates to CASSVGRELFF.

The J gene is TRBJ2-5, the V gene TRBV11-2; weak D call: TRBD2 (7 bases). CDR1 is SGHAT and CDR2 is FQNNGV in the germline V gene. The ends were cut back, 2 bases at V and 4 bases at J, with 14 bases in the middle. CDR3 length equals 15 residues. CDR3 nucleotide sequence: TGTGCCAGCAGCTTATTGCTGAGGGGGGGAGAGACCCAGTACTTC. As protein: CASSLLLRGGETQYF.

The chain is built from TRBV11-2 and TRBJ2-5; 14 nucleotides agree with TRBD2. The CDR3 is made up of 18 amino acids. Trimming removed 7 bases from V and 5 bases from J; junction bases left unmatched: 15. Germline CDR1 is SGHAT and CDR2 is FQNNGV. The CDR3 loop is CASTHTGGLAGARETQYF. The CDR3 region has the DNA TGTGCCAGCACCCATACCGGGGGACTAGCGGGAGCCCGGGAGACCCAGTACTTC.

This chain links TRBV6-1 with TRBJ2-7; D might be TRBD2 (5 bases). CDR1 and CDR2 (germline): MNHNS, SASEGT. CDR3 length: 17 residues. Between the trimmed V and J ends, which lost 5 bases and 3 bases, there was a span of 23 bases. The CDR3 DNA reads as TGTGCCAGCAGTTACTTTCAGGACGGGGAAAGTGTCTACGAGCAGTACTTC. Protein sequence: CASSYFQDGESVYEQYF.

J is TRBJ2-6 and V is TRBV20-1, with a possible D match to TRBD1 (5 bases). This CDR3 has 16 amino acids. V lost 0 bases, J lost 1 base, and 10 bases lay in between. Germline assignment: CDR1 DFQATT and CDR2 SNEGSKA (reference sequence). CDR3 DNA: TGCAGTGCTAGAGATGCCAGGGCTTCTGGGGCCAACGTCCTGACTTTC. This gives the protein CSARDARASGANVLTF.

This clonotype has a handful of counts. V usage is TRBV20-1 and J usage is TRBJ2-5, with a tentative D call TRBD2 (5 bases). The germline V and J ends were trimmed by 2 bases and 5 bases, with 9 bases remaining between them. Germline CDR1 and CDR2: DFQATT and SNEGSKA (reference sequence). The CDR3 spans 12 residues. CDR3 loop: CSARSGWETQYF. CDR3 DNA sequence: TGCAGTGCTAGATCGGGGTGGGAGACCCAGTACTTC.

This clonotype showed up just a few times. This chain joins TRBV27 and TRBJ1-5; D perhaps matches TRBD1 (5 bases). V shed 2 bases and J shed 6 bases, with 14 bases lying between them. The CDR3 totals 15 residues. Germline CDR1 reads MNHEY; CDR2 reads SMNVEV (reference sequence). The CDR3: CASSLEGQGGQPQHF. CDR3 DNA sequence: TGTGCCAGCAGTTTAGAGGGGCAGGGCGGTCAGCCCCAGCATTTT.